This record looks at one TCR beta chain sequence and its context. This entry belongs to a study of CD8 T cells in Susac syndrome. CDR3 length equals 16 residues. Germline V gene data show CDR1 as SEHNR and CDR2 as FQNEAQ (reference sequence). V lost 1 base and J 2 bases, leaving 13 bases between the germline ends. The authors negatively isolated CD8+ and CD4+ T cells and FACS-enriched TEMRA cells. The authors reverse transcribed roughly 0.45 to 1 ug RNA with random hexamers. TCRdb processed the immunoSEQ multiplex PCR reads anew with MiXCR; each CDR3 protein has one entry. The data show 400,000 or so distinct CDR3 sequences, approximately 85% seen once.

This clonotype was sampled from a human donor with multiple sclerosis. The chain uses TRBV7-9 and TRBJ2-3; D might be TRBD1 or TRBD2, each matching 5 bases. Sequencing was performed on CD8+ T cells from PBMCs. The CDR3 DNA is TGTGCCAGCAGCTTAGTAGTCCAGGGACCCACAGATACGCAGTATTTT. Amino acid sequence: CASSLVVQGPTDTQYF.